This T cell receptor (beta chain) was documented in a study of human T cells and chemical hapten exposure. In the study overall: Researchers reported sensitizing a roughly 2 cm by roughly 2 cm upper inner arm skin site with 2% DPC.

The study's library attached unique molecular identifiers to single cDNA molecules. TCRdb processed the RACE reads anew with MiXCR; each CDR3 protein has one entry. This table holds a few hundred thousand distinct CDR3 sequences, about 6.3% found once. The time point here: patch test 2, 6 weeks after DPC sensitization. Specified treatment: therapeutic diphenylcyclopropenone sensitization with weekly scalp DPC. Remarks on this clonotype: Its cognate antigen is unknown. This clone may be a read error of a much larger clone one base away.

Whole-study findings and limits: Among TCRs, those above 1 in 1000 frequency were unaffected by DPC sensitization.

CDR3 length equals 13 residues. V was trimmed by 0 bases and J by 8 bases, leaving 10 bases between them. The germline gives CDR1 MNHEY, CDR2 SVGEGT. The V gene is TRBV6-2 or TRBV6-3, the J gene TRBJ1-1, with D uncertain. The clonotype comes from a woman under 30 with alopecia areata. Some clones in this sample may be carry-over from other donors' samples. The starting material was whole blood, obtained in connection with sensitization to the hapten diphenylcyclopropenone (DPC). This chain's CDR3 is CASSYSLRIEAFF. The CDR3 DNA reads TGTGCCAGCAGTTACTCGTTGAGGATAGAAGCTTTCTTT.